The T cell receptor beta chain under discussion was sequenced for a study of T cells expressing NK-cell markers. Study-wide context: Just one sequenced donor of eight was HCMV-seronegative, while seven were seropositive.

CDR3 size: 15 residues. The V gene's germline CDR1 is LNHDA and CDR2 SQIVND (reference sequence). Study-level results: Leadership of the CD3+CD56-NKG2C+ fraction also belonged to these clonotypes in several donors.

About this clonotype itself: Its cognate antigen is unknown.

TCRdb processed the 5' RACE reads again and assigns one entry to each CDR3 protein, with no DNA. The sample includes some 190,000 distinct CDR3 sequences. The sequence derives from a man aged 18-69 years in good health. The sequenced sample consisted of blood T cells: a sorted CD56 or NKG2C T cell subset, CD4+ or CD8+ T cells, or bulk PBMC T cells (not recorded which). The chain couples TRBV19 to TRBJ2-1; TCRdb gives TRBD2 as the D gene, but with no DNA this cannot be confirmed. The CDR3 sequence is CASSITSGGVNEQFF.